These T cell receptor beta chains were read from a single sample in a study of T cell responses to AZD1222 COVID-19 vaccine. The method was immunoSEQ multiplex PCR; TCRdb's version includes in-frame clones alone and lacks a portion of them. Among 150,000 to 180,000 clones listed, around 86% were seen once. Material: peripheral blood, obtained 28 days after the second AZD1222 dose. These receptors all stem from an adult who received the AZD1222 COVID-19 vaccine. Each CDR3 is given without its conserved first and last residue. Only part of the rows carry a size: once, few, many, or a class if the clone is expanded.

TRBV20-1,TRBJ1-1,NA,SSVRAYEAF
TRBV12-3/TRBV12-4,TRBJ1-1,few,ASSRRGTEAF
TRBV28,TRBJ2-7,few,ASSLAGADSYEQY
TRBV5-6,TRBJ2-3,NA,ASSLLTSGRITDTQY
TRBV5-1,TRBJ2-7,NA,ASSLQSSAYYEQY
TRBV29-1,TRBJ1-5,few,SVGQGNQPQH
TRBV11-3,TRBJ2-3,NA,ASSTQQGREDTQY
TRBV5-1,TRBJ1-1,NA,ASSLAGVMTEAF
TRBV11-2,TRBJ1-1,NA,ASSPREATEAF
TRBV3-1/TRBV3-2,TRBJ1-3,NA,ASSVGSPGNTIY
TRBV11-2,TRBJ2-5,once,ASSPSGTLYTAQY
TRBV28,TRBJ1-1,NA,ASTLSGGGTEAF
TRBV14,TRBJ2-7,NA,ASSQSIYEQY
TRBV6-5,TRBJ2-2,NA,ASTTRGRPGELF
TRBV3-1/TRBV3-2,TRBJ1-2,once,ASSQGGLNYGYT
TRBV5-8,TRBJ1-5,NA,ASSLGTDNQPQH
TRBV27,TRBJ2-1,NA,ASSLEGPPYNEQF
TRBV18,TRBJ1-1,NA,ASSGRNTEAF
TRBV12-3/TRBV12-4,TRBJ2-3,NA,ASSLDDREGQY
TRBV19,TRBJ1-1,NA,ASSMVQGYTEAF
TRBV19,TRBJ1-4,many,ASRQGGYEKLF
TRBV7-2,TRBJ1-4,once,ASSLLLGGNEKLF
TRBV4-3,TRBJ2-3,NA,ASSQGVGTDTQY
TRBV27,TRBJ2-6,NA,ASSPSGTGANVLT
TRBV5-4,TRBJ2-1,NA,ASSLGYEQF
TRBV16,TRBJ1-2,NA,ASSPTGGNYGYT
TRBV7-9,TRBJ2-1,NA,ASSLIRDWNNEQF
TRBV10-1,TRBJ1-6,NA,ASSDENSPLH
TRBV19,TRBJ2-1,NA,ASRRAAPHNEQF
TRBV5-4,TRBJ1-4,NA,ASSVRTGDEKLF
TRBV15,TRBJ2-1,NA,ATRIDRGVYNEQF
TRBV4-3,TRBJ1-1,NA,ASSQGETVNTEAF
TRBV5-1,TRBJ2-3,NA,ASSLGLAGVASTDTQY
TRBV10-3,TRBJ1-1,NA,AISEQGGTEAF
TRBV11-2,TRBJ1-1,NA,ASSVARAGWNF
TRBV2,TRBJ1-2,NA,ASSLQGLGGGYT
TRBV27,TRBJ1-4,NA,ASSFAGVTNEKLF
TRBV5-1,TRBJ1-1,NA,ASSRGQGSAEAF
TRBV2,TRBJ2-7,NA,ASSEEGLAPYEQY
TRBV11-2,TRBJ1-6,NA,ASSSTGLKNSPLH
TRBV28,TRBJ1-4,NA,ASSLASTNEKLF
TRBV5-1,TRBJ2-3,NA,ASSPSPGGTDTQY